The clone carrying this T cell receptor (beta chain) was detected a few times. Antigen unknown. With template switching, a universal primer site was added, and the cDNA carried unique molecular identifiers. MiXCR, run by TCRdb on the 5' RACE reads, gives a single entry per CDR3 protein. The sample yields approximately 500,000 distinct CDR3 sequences, approximately 25% seen once. Everyone who donated was a healthy Caucasian. CDR1 and CDR2 (germline): MNHNS, SASEGT. This CDR3 is 15 amino acids long. Between the trimmed V and J ends, which lost 6 bases and 9 bases, there was a span of 24 bases. The entry originates in a study of identical twins. Regarding the study as a whole: Conclusions were drawn cross-sectionally by statistical analysis, without following the same donors.

The same data also contributed to another study, on T cells expressing NK-cell markers. That study reports: For a few donors, these clonotypes were likewise the leading ones in the CD3+CD56-NKG2C+ fraction.

The receptor's source is a woman aged 18-30 years in good health. The sequencing input was CD4+ T cells sorted from blood. The chain combines TRBV6-1 with TRBJ2-7; D possibly corresponds to TRBD1 (5 bases). DNA for the CDR3: TGTGCCAGCAGCCCTGGACACGGAATGTACGAGTGGCAGTACTTC. Amino acids: CASSPGHGMYEWQYF.